The clone carrying this T cell receptor (beta chain) was seen only once. This entry comes from a study of OX40 agonist ivuxolimab in advanced cancers. Study summary: At 75% to 90% male, the cohort had a mean age of 60 years, ranging from 23 to 79.

Per germline, CDR1 MGHRA and CDR2 YSYEKL. V shed 0 bases and J 2 bases; nucleotides not matched to a gene: 7. The CDR3 consists of 17 residues. Profiling relied on immunoSEQ multiplex PCR, and the TCRdb table lists in-frame clones only, not all of them. The table records about 53,000 clones, roughly nine tenths of them present only once. The source was CD4+ or CD8+ T cells sorted from blood, collected in a trial of the OX40 agonist ivuxolimab. The rearrangement uses TRBV4-1 and TRBJ2-4; 7 bases are a match to TRBD1. The TCR originated in an adult with an advanced solid tumor such as melanoma, head and neck, liver or kidney cancer. The CDR3 loop is CASSQEEQGESKNIQYF. Here the CDR3 DNA reads TGCGCCAGCAGCCAAGAAGAGCAGGGGGAATCCAAAAACATTCAGTACTTC.